The 6 T cell receptor beta chains below all came from one sample that was sequenced in a study of blood T cell repertoires in COVID-19. Profiling relied on immunoSEQ multiplex PCR, and the TCRdb table lists in-frame clones only, not all of them. The table lists roughly 250,000 clones, 70% to 90% of them singletons. The sample was PBMCs or T cells enriched from blood (not recorded which). The source is a woman in her 30s who had recovered from COVID-19.

The rearrangement links TRBV13 to TRBJ2-3; a possible D gene is TRBD2 (5 bases). Germline assignment: CDR1 PRHDT and CDR2 FYEKMQ (reference sequence). There are 16 residues in the CDR3. Trimming removed 5 bases from V and 4 bases from J, with 19 bases in between. The CDR3, as DNA: TGTGCCAGCAGCCACTATCTTGCTAGCTCCTCAGATACGCAGTATTTT. This codes for CASSHYLASSSDTQYF. The entire variable domain, with the rest obtained from reference TRBV13 and TRBJ2-3, is as follows: AAGVIQSPRHLIKEKRETATLKCYPIPRHDTVYWYQQGPGQDPQFLISFYEKMQSDKGSIPDRFSAQQFSDYHSELNMSSLELGDSALYFCASSHYLASSSDTQYFGPGTRLTVL.

This chain uses TRBV4-1 with TRBJ2-1, with 7 positions matching TRBD2. The CDR3 covers 14 residues. The V segment lost 4 bases and the J segment 8 bases; nucleotides outside the gene matches: 8. CDR1 and CDR2 from the germline V gene are MGHRA and YSYEKL. CDR3 amino acids: CASSPRTSLDEQFF. The CDR3 nucleotides are TGCGCCAGCAGCCCTAGGACTAGTCTGGATGAGCAGTTCTTC.

CDR3 loop: CSATDYSYNEQFF. The CDR3 DNA reads TGCAGTGCTACTGATTACTCCTACAATGAGCAGTTCTTC. The V gene is TRBV20-1, the J gene TRBJ2-1; D is uncertain. Trimming pared 4 bases from V and 0 bases from J, leaving 7 bases between. Germline V CDR1 and CDR2: DFQATT, SNEGSKA (reference sequence). The CDR3 covers 13 residues.

This chain connects TRBV30 to TRBJ1-1; TRBD1 is a possible D gene (5 bases). CDR3 length: 12 amino acids. V lost 3 bases, J lost 4 bases, and 9 bases lay in between. CDR1 and CDR2 from the germline V gene are GTSNPN and SVGIG (reference sequence). The CDR3 loop reads CAWSRRGTEAFF. In nucleotides, the CDR3 is TGTGCCTGGAGCCGAAGGGGCACTGAAGCTTTCTTT.

The chain carries TRBV5-1 and TRBJ2-4; 9 bases line up with TRBD1. The CDR3 has 14 residues. Germline CDR1 reads SGHRS; CDR2 reads YFSETQ. Germline trimming cut 4 bases from V and 8 bases from J; bases unmatched to any gene: 7. The CDR3 protein is CASSIGDREDIQYF. The CDR3 bases are TGCGCCAGCAGCATTGGGGACAGGGAGGACATTCAGTACTTC.

V gene TRBV6-5 combines with J gene TRBJ2-3; the match to TRBD2 covers 15 bases. Germline values: CDR1 MNHEY, CDR2 SVGAGI. Trimming cost V 2 bases and J 4 bases; bases outside gene matches: 1. This CDR3 has 16 amino acids. CDR3 sequence reads: CASSYGLAGGSDTQYF. Here the CDR3 DNA reads TGTGCCAGCAGTTACGGACTAGCGGGGGGGTCAGATACGCAGTATTTT.